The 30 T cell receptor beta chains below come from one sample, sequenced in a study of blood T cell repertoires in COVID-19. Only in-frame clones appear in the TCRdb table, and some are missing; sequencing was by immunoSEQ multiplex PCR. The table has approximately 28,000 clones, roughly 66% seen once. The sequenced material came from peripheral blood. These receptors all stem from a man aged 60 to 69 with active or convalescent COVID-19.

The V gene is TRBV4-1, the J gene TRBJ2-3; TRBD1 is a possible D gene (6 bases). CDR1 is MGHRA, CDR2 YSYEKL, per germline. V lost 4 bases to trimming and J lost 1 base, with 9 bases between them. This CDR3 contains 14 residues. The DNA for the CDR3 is TGCGCCAGCAGCCCCAGACAGGGCACAGATACGCAGTATTTT. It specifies CASSPRQGTDTQYF.

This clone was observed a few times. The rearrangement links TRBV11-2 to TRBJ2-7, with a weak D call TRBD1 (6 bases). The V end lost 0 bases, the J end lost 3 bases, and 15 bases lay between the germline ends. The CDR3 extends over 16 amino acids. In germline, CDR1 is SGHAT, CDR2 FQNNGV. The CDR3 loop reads CASSLEAAGVYYEQYF. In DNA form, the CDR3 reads TGTGCCAGCAGCTTAGAAGCGGCAGGGGTGTACTACGAGCAGTACTTC. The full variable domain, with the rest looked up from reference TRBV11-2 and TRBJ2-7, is EAGVAQSPRYKIIEKRQSVAFWCNPISGHATLYWYQQILGQGPKLLIQFQNNGVVDDSQLPKDRFSAERLKGVDSTLKIQPAKLEDSAVYLCASSLEAAGVYYEQYFGPGTRLTVT.

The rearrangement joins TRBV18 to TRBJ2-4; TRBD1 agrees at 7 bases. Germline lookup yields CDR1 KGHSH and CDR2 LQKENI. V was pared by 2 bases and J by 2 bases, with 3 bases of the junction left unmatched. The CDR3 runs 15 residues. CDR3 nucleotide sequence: TGTGCCAGCTCACCAACGACAGGGACCAAAAACATTCAGTACTTC. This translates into CASSPTTGTKNIQYF.

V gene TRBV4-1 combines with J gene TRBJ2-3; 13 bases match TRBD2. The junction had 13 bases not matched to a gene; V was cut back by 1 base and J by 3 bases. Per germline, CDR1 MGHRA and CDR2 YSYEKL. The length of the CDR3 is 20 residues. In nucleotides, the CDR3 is TGCGCCAGCAGCCAAGTCAAACTAGCGGGAGGGCCGAGGGGGACAGATACGCAGTATTTT. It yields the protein CASSQVKLAGGPRGTDTQYF.

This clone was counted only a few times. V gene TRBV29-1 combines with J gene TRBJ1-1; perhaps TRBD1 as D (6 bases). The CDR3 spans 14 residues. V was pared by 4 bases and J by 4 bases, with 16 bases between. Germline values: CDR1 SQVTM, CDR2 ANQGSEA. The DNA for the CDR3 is TGCAGCGTTGGAGTCACAGGGTTGGGCACTGAAGCTTTCTTT. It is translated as CSVGVTGLGTEAFF.

The CDR3 DNA reads as TGCAGCGTTAGAGGAGGGACGAGCTCCTACAATGAGCAGTTCTTC. Protein product: CSVRGGTSSYNEQFF. The chain combines TRBV29-1 with TRBJ2-1; D may be TRBD2 (6 bases). CDR1 and CDR2 (germline): SQVTM, ANQGSEA. Trimming cost V 5 bases and J 0 bases, with 14 bases left between them. The CDR3 is made up of 15 amino acids.

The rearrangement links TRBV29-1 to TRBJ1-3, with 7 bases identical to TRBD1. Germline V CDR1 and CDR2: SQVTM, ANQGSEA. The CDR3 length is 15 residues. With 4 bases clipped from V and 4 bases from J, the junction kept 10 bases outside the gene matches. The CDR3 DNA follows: TGCAGCGTTGGCCAAGACAGGGTGGGAGGAAACACCATATATTTT. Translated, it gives CSVGQDRVGGNTIYF.

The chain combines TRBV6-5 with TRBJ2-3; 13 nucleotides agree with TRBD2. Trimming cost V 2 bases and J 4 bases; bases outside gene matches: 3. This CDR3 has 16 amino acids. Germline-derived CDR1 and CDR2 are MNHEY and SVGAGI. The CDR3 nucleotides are TGTGCCAGCAGTTACGGGACTAGCGGGATATCAGATACGCAGTATTTT. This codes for CASSYGTSGISDTQYF.

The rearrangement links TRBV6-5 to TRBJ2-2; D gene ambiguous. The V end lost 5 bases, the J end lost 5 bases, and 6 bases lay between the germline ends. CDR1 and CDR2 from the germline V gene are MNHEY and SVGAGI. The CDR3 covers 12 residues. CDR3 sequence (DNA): TGTGCCAGCAGTACCCGGACCGGGGAGCTGTTTTTT. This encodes CASSTRTGELFF.

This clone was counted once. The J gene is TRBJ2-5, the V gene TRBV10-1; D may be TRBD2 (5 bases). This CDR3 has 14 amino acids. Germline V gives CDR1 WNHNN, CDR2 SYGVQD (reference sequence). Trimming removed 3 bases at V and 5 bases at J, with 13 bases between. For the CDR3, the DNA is TGCGCCAGCAGTGATGCGGGCCGGGGTGAGACCCAGTACTTC. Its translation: CASSDAGRGETQYF.

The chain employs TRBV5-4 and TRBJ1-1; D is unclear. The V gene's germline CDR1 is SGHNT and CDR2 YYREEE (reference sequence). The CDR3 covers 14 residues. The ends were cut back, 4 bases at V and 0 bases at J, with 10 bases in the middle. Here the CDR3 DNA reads TGTGCCAGCAGCGTATGGGCGATGAACACTGAAGCTTTCTTT. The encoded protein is CASSVWAMNTEAFF.

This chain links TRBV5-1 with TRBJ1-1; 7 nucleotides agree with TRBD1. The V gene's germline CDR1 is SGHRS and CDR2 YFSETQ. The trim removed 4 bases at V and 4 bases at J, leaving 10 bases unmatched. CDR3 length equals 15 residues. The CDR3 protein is CASSQDGTVPTEAFF. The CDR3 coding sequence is TGCGCCAGCAGCCAGGACGGGACAGTGCCCACTGAAGCTTTCTTT.

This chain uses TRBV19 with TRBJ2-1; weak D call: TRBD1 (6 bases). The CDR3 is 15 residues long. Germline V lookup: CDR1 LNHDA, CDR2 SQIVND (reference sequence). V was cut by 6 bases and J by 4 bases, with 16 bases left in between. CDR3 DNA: TGTGCCAGTAGACCACCCAGGGGAAATTACAATGAGCAGTTCTTC. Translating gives CASRPPRGNYNEQFF.

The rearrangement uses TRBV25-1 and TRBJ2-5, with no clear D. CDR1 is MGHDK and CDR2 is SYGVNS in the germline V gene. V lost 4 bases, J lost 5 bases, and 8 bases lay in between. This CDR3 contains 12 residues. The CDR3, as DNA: TGTGCCAGCAGTGCGACCGGGGAGACCCAGTACTTC. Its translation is CASSATGETQYF.

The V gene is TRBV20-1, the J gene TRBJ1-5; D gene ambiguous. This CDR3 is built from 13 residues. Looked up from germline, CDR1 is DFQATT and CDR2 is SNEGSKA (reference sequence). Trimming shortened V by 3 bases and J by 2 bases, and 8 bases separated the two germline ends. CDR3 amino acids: CSASEGGNQPQHF. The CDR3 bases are TGCAGTGCTAGTGAGGGAGGCAATCAGCCCCAGCATTTT.

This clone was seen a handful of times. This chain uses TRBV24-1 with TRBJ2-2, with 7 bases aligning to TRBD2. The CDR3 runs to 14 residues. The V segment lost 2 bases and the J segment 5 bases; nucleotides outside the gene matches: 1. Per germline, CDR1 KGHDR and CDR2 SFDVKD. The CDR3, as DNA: TGTGCCACCAGTGATTCGCGGGAGACCGGGGAGCTGTTTTTT. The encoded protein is CATSDSRETGELFF.

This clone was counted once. The CDR3 loop reads CASSLAGSSYEQYF. The CDR3 region has the DNA TGCGCCAGCAGCTTGGCTGGCAGCTCCTACGAGCAGTACTTC. The chain has TRBV5-1 and TRBJ2-7; D is undetermined. CDR1 and CDR2 (germline): SGHRS, YFSETQ. The CDR3 has 14 amino acids. V was trimmed by 0 bases and J by 0 bases, leaving 7 bases between them.

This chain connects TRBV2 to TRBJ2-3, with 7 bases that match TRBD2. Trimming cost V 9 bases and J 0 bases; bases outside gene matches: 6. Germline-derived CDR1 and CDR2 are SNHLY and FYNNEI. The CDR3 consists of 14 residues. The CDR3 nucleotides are TGTGCCAGGGGGGGAGGGGCTAGCACAGATACGCAGTATTTT. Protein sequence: CARGGGASTDTQYF.

The CDR3 sequence: CASSPKLAGGPDEQFF. CDR3 in DNA: TGTGCCAGCTCACCAAAGCTAGCGGGGGGGCCCGATGAGCAGTTCTTC. The chain has TRBV18 and TRBJ2-1, with TRBD2 identical over 12 bases. The CDR3 has 16 amino acids. Germline trimming cut 2 bases from V and 8 bases from J; bases unmatched to any gene: 7. From germline, CDR1 is KGHSH and CDR2 LQKENI. Using reference TRBV18 and TRBJ2-1 for the parts outside the CDR3, the full variable domain is NAGVMQNPRHLVRRRGQEARLRCSPMKGHSHVYWYRQLPEEGLKFMVYLQKENIIDESGMPKERFSAEFPKEGPSILRIQQVVRGDSAAYFCASSPKLAGGPDEQFFGPGTRLTVL.

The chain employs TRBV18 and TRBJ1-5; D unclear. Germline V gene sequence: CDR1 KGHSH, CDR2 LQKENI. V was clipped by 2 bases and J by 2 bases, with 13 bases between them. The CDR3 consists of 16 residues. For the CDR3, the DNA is TGTGCCAGCTCACCAGTCGGCCCGCTAGGCAATCAGCCCCAGCATTTT. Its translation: CASSPVGPLGNQPQHF.

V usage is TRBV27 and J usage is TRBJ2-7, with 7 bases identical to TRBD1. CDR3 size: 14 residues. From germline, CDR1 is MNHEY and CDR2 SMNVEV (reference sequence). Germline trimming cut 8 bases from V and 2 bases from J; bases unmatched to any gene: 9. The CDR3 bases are TGTGCCAGCCAGGTCCGGGACAGTACCTACGAGCAGTACTTC. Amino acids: CASQVRDSTYEQYF.

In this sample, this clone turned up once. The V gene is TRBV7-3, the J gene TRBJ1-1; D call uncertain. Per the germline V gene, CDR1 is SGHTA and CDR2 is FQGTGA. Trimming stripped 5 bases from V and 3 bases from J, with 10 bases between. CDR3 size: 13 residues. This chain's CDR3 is CASSEAQDTEAFF. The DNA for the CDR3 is TGTGCCAGCAGCGAAGCCCAGGACACTGAAGCTTTCTTT.

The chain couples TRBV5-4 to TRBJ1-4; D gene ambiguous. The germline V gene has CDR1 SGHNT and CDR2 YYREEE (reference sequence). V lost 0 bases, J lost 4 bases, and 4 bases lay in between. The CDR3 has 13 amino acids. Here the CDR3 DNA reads TGTGCCAGCAGCTTGGACAGTAATGAAAAACTGTTTTTT. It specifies CASSLDSNEKLFF.

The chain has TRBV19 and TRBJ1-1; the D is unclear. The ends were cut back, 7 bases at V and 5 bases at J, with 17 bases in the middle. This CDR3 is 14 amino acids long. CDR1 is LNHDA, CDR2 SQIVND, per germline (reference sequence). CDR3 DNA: TGTGCCAGTAAGCGGGGAGAACAAGGTACTGAAGCTTTCTTT. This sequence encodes CASKRGEQGTEAFF.

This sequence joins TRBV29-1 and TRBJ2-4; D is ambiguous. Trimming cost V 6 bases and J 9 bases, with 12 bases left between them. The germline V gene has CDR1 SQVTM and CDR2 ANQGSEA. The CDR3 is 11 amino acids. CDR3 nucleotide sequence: TGCAGCGTAAGCCCCGCAGGCATTCAGTACTTC. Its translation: CSVSPAGIQYF.

In nucleotides, the CDR3 is TGTGCCAGCAGCTTAATTGTACAGGGGGAGCATGAAAAACTGTTTTTT. It yields the protein CASSLIVQGEHEKLFF. V gene TRBV7-3 combines with J gene TRBJ1-4, with 8 bases identical to TRBD1. Germline V gives CDR1 SGHTA, CDR2 FQGTGA. V shed 1 base and J 6 bases; nucleotides not matched to a gene: 7. The CDR3 extends over 16 amino acids.

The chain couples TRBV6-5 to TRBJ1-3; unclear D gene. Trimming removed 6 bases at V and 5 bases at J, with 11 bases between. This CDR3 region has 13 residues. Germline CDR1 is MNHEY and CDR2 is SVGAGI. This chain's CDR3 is CASRWADRNTIYF. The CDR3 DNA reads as TGTGCCAGCAGGTGGGCAGATCGAAACACCATATATTTT.

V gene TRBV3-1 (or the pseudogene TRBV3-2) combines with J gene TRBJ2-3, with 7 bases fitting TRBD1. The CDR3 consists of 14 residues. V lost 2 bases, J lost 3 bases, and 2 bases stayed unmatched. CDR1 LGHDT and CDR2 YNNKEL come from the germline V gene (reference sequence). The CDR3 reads CASSQRGRTDTQYF. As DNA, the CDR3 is TGTGCCAGCAGCCAAAGGGGGCGTACAGATACGCAGTATTTT.

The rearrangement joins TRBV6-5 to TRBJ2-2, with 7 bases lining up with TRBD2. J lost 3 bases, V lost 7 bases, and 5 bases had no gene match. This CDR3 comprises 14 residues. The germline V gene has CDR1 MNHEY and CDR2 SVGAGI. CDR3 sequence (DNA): TGTGCCAGCAAGAGCGGGGATCACACCGGGGAGCTGTTTTTT. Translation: CASKSGDHTGELFF.

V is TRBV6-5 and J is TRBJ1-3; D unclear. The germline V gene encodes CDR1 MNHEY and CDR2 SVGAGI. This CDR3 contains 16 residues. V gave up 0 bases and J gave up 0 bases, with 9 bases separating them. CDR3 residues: CASSYSRPSSGNTIYF. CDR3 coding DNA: TGTGCCAGCAGTTACTCGAGGCCCAGCTCTGGAAACACCATATATTTT.